Presented here are 18 T cell receptor beta chains from one specimen sequenced in a study of cytotoxic CD8 clonotypes in ibrutinib-treated CLL (dated by TCRdb to 2020 to 2022). In the paper's terms, the time point label means: roughly 2 years on ibrutinib. Receptors were amplified or captured by the immunoSEQ multiplex PCR assay. This is the immuneACCESS table as TCRdb keeps it, with only in-frame sequences that have V and J called. A part of the clones is gone; compared with another copy, unresolved V genes explain less than half, and the rest is unexplained. Here the sample has tens of thousands of clones; 65% occur a single time. The ten largest clones take up approximately 21% of the sample. Sample: PBMCs, taken after 24 months of ibrutinib treatment. These receptors were collected from a human donor with chronic lymphocytic leukemia.

This clone was counted a few times. V and J are TRBV7-9 and TRBJ1-6; D might be TRBD1 (5 bases). Germline CDR1 reads SEHNR; CDR2 reads FQNEAQ (reference sequence). The CDR3 loop spans 14 amino acids. V dropped 4 bases and J dropped 9 bases, with 13 bases sitting between them. The CDR3 spells CASSSTSGGSPLHF. CDR3 coding DNA: TGTGCCAGCAGCTCGACTTCGGGGGGTTCACCCCTCCACTTT.

V usage is TRBV28 and J usage is TRBJ1-5; D is unclear. CDR3 length equals 17 residues. The V end was cut by 5 bases, the J end by 3 bases, with 20 bases between. The germline CDR1 and CDR2 sequences are MDHEN and SYDVKM. The CDR3 sequence: CASSPMLWPVPNQPQHF. CDR3 DNA: TGTGCCAGCAGTCCCATGTTGTGGCCGGTCCCCAATCAGCCCCAGCATTTT.

Note on this clone: An end of the junction differs from the germline gene, which may be a read error. This chain uses TRBV7-3 with TRBJ2-1; D perhaps matches TRBD2 (6 bases). The CDR3 is made up of 15 amino acids. CDR1 is SGHTA and CDR2 is FQGTGA in the germline V gene. For the CDR3, the DNA is TGTGCCAGCAGTTTAACGGGGGAAGCGTTTAATGAGCAGTTCTTC. This sequence encodes CASSLTGEAFNEQFF.

This rearrangement joins TRBV6-5 to TRBJ2-1; 8 bases match TRBD2. The V and J ends lost 6 bases and 10 bases, in that order; junction bases with no gene match: 11. This CDR3 is built from 14 residues. Germline assignment: CDR1 MNHEY and CDR2 SVGAGI. CDR3 in amino acids: CASSRLGTRGEQFF. The CDR3 coding sequence is TGTGCCAGCAGCCGCCTTGGGACTAGGGGCGAGCAGTTCTTC.

This clone was found a few times. This sequence joins TRBV10-3 and TRBJ2-3, with D possibly matching TRBD2 (6 bases). This CDR3 comprises 14 residues. V was clipped by 5 bases and J by 1 base, with 10 bases between them. CDR1 is ENHRY and CDR2 is SYGVKD in the germline V gene. The CDR3 DNA is TGTGCCATCAGTTTAGCGGCCGGCACAGATACGCAGTATTTT. Translating gives CAISLAAGTDTQYF.

This CDR3 reads CASNKDRSYEQYF. The CDR3 DNA is TGTGCCAGCAACAAGGACAGATCCTACGAGCAGTACTTC. The rearrangement uses TRBV6-1 and TRBJ2-7, with a tentative D call TRBD1 (6 bases). CDR1 is MNHNS and CDR2 is SASEGT in the germline V gene. V dropped 7 bases and J dropped 1 base, with 11 bases sitting between them. This CDR3 spans 13 amino acids.

The rearrangement uses TRBV5-1 and TRBJ1-1, with TRBD1 as a possible D gene (6 bases). The CDR3 is made up of 14 amino acids. The V and J ends lost 1 base and 0 bases respectively, with 7 bases between them. The V gene's germline CDR1 is SGHRS and CDR2 YFSETQ. The CDR3 loop reads CASSLKGVNTEAFF. The DNA of the CDR3 is TGCGCCAGCAGCTTGAAGGGGGTGAACACTGAAGCTTTCTTT. The full variable domain, rest sourced from reference TRBV5-1 and TRBJ1-1, is KAGVTQTPRYLIKTRGQQVTLSCSPISGHRSVSWYQQTPGQGLQFLFEYFSETQRNKGNFPGRFSGRQFSNSRSEMNVSTLELGDSALYLCASSLKGVNTEAFFGQGTRLTVV.

The genes are TRBV28 and TRBJ2-2; TRBD1 aligns across 7 bases. Unmatched junction bases numbered 7, after V lost 6 bases and J lost 6 bases. The CDR3 covers 14 residues. Looked up from germline, CDR1 is MDHEN and CDR2 is SYDVKM. The CDR3: CASSLQGWAGELFF. The CDR3 DNA reads as TGTGCCAGCAGCTTACAGGGGTGGGCCGGGGAGCTGTTTTTT.

CDR3 sequence: CASRRTNKQPQHF. The CDR3 DNA follows: TGTGCCAGCCGTCGAACAAATAAGCAGCCCCAGCATTTT. The chain joins TRBV7-3 to TRBJ1-5; D unresolved. The CDR3 has 13 amino acids. In germline, CDR1 is SGHTA, CDR2 FQGTGA. Deletions cut 8 bases from V and 7 bases from J, with 15 bases between. The whole variable domain, filled in from reference TRBV7-3 and TRBJ1-5, reads GAGVSQTPSNKVTEKGKYVELRCDPISGHTALYWYRQSLGQGPEFLIYFQGTGAADDSGLPNDRFFAVRPEGSVSTLKIQRTERGDSAVYLCASRRTNKQPQHFGDGTRLSIL.

This clone appeared once. The V call is TRBV15, the J call TRBJ1-2, with D perhaps TRBD1 (6 bases). Trimming left V 0 bases short and J 4 bases short, with 18 bases between. There are 17 residues in the CDR3. Germline V CDR1 and CDR2: LNHNV, YYDKDF (reference sequence). CDR3 DNA sequence: TGTGCCACCAGCAGAGACAACTTCCAGGGGCTAGCCTATGGCTACACCTTC. Translation: CATSRDNFQGLAYGYTF.

The chain joins TRBV5-1 to TRBJ2-3; TRBD1 matches 8 bases. The V gene end was trimmed by 7 bases and the J gene end by 5 bases; junction bases not matched to a gene: 9. This CDR3 is 14 amino acids long. Germline-derived CDR1 and CDR2 are SGHRS and YFSETQ. This chain's CDR3 is CASGSGGAGDTQYF. The CDR3 DNA follows: TGCGCCAGCGGATCAGGGGGCGCAGGAGATACGCAGTATTTT.

This clone came up many times. Germline is not matched at one junction end, which may reflect a read error. The CDR3 sequence: CVSRLDNSYEQYF. In DNA, the CDR3 is TGTGTCAGCAGGTTAGATAATTCCTACGAGCAGTACTTC. V and J are TRBV2 and TRBJ2-7, with D unresolved. The CDR3 is 13 amino acids. Germline V gene data show CDR1 as SNHLY and CDR2 as FYNNEI.

The gene calls are TRBV9 and TRBJ2-1; a weak D match, TRBD2 (6 bases). V gave up 3 bases and J gave up 2 bases, with 21 bases separating them. The CDR3 extends over 18 amino acids. The germline V gene has CDR1 SGDLS and CDR2 YYNGEE. This CDR3 reads CASSARSLGEVTYNEQFF. DNA for the CDR3: TGTGCCAGCAGCGCCCGGAGTTTGGGGGAGGTAACCTACAATGAGCAGTTCTTC.

The V call is TRBV28, the J call TRBJ2-7; 7 nucleotides match TRBD2. Germline values: CDR1 MDHEN, CDR2 SYDVKM. This CDR3 region has 18 residues. V dropped 4 bases and J dropped 4; count of bases not matched to a gene: 19. The CDR3: CASSSLGWGPGGFYEQYF. As DNA, the CDR3 is TGTGCCAGCAGTTCCCTAGGGTGGGGACCGGGAGGCTTTTACGAGCAGTACTTC.

In its sample, this clone was seen once. The genes are TRBV19 and TRBJ2-2; D remains unclear. CDR1 is LNHDA, CDR2 SQIVND, per germline (reference sequence). This CDR3 spans 13 amino acids. The V and J ends lost 10 bases and 1 base respectively, with 10 bases between them. The CDR3 DNA sequence: TGTGCCACCCGGGCCAGGAACACCGGGGAGCTGTTTTTT. Amino acid sequence: CATRARNTGELFF.

This clone appeared a few times. The chain combines TRBV30 with TRBJ1-6; 10 bases fit TRBD1. The CDR3 loop spans 16 amino acids. CDR1 and CDR2 from the germline V gene are GTSNPN and SVGIG (reference sequence). After removal of 0 bases from V and 6 bases from J, the junction contained 5 bases not matched to a gene. The DNA for the CDR3 is TGTGCCTGGAGTGTACAGTGGGACAGGGGTAATTCACCCCTCCACTTT. Encoded protein: CAWSVQWDRGNSPLHF.

The chain carries TRBV5-6 and TRBJ2-7, with D unresolved. Germline loops: CDR1 SGHDT, CDR2 YYEEEE. V was shortened by 4 bases and J by 3 bases, with 5 bases between the two germline ends. The CDR3 loop spans 11 amino acids. The CDR3 nucleotides are TGTGCCAGCAGCAACCACTACGAGCAGTACTTC. It encodes CASSNHYEQYF.

The chain joins TRBV28 to TRBJ2-7; TRBD2 aligns across 14 bases. CDR1 is MDHEN, CDR2 SYDVKM, per germline. The CDR3 extends over 16 amino acids. With 7 bases clipped from V and 3 bases from J, the junction kept 8 bases outside the gene matches. The CDR3 reads CASTPFGTSGSYEQYF. CDR3 DNA sequence: TGTGCCAGCACCCCCTTCGGGACTAGCGGGAGCTACGAGCAGTACTTC.